This T cell receptor beta chain stems from a study of PD-L1 blockade in urothelial cancer. The CDR3 is 15 amino acids. Germline values: CDR1 SGHVS, CDR2 FQNEAQ. The trim removed 2 bases at V and 4 bases at J, leaving 8 bases unmatched. The repertoire was sequenced with immunoSEQ multiplex PCR; TCRdb's copy has only in-frame clones and lacks some. The sample comprises 70,000 to 95,000 clones, around 83% of which are singletons, and over 2% rests with the top ten. Regarding this clone: Its specificity is not known.

As to time point: pretreatment peripheral blood. Each patient presented with locally advanced or metastatic urothelial carcinoma. The study, taken as a whole, reports: Below-median blood TCR clonality before treatment forecast better survival.

The genes are TRBV7-8 and TRBJ2-7; 7 positions match TRBD2. The sample consisted of PBMCs, taken around atezolizumab (anti-PD-L1) treatment. The origin of this receptor is a man in his sixties with urothelial cancer. CDR3 amino acids: CASSLLAERGYEQYF. DNA for the CDR3: TGTGCCAGCAGCTTACTAGCGGAGCGAGGATACGAGCAGTACTTC.